Listed here are 19 T cell receptor beta chains from one sample, sequenced in a study of cytomegalovirus exposure and HLA in healthy donors. Some clones are missing from TCRdb's copy, which holds only in-frame ones; the method was immunoSEQ multiplex PCR. The top ten clones hold around 7% of a sample with 150,000 to 200,000 clones, 84% of them seen once. The sequencing sample was made of PBMCs. These TCRs come from a young man in good health and CMV-seropositive.

The CDR3 loop reads CASFHPPTGTQETQYF. CDR3 DNA sequence: TGTGCCAGCTTTCACCCCCCGACAGGGACCCAAGAGACCCAGTACTTC. The chain employs TRBV6-7 and TRBJ2-5; 7 bases are a match to TRBD1. Being an ORF, TRBV6-7 has a function that is uncertain. V gave up 8 bases and J gave up 1 base; unmatched junction bases: 13. The CDR3 is 16 residues long.

This chain connects TRBV29-1 to TRBJ2-7; TRBD2 agrees at 8 bases. The CDR3 has 14 residues. Germline CDR1 SQVTM, CDR2 ANQGSEA. Trimming at V came to 6 bases and at J to 0 bases, leaving 7 bases not matched to a gene. In nucleotides, the CDR3 is TGCAGCGTGATAGCGGGAAGGAGCTCCTACGAGCAGTACTTC. It yields the protein CSVIAGRSSYEQYF.

The chain joins TRBV20-1 to TRBJ2-3; weak D call: TRBD2 (6 bases). CDR1 and CDR2 from the germline V gene are DFQATT and SNEGSKA (reference sequence). V lost 5 bases and J lost 4, with 7 bases in between. The CDR3 runs 11 residues. CDR3 amino acids: CSAQRADTQYF. In nucleotides, the CDR3 is TGCAGTGCTCAGCGGGCAGATACGCAGTATTTT.

J is TRBJ2-7 and V is TRBV9, with 8 positions matching TRBD2. Per the germline V gene, CDR1 is SGDLS and CDR2 is YYNGEE. V dropped 0 bases and J dropped 5; count of bases not matched to a gene: 1. This CDR3 is 13 amino acids long. The CDR3 sequence: CASSVVSGNEQYF. The CDR3 DNA reads TGTGCCAGCAGCGTAGTTAGCGGGAACGAGCAGTACTTC.

The chain couples TRBV7-6 to TRBJ2-5; 8 bases fit TRBD1. Germline values: CDR1 SGHVS, CDR2 FNYEAQ. CDR3 length: 16 amino acids. With V trimmed by 1 base and J by 4 bases, 8 bases remained unmatched. CDR3: CASSLGGRGLRETQYF. CDR3 DNA: TGTGCCAGCAGCTTAGGTGGCAGGGGGCTGCGAGAGACCCAGTACTTC.

CDR3 nucleotides: TGCGCCAGCAGCCAAGTTCACAGGGGTAACGACTACACCTTC. Translating it yields CASSQVHRGNDYTF. The V and J genes are TRBV4-3 and TRBJ1-2; 7 nucleotides match TRBD1. Trimming cost V 1 base and J 10 bases; bases outside gene matches: 9. The CDR3 length is 14 residues. Germline values: CDR1 LGHNA, CDR2 YSLEER.

The CDR3 spells CASSLASRNTEAFF. The CDR3 bases are TGTGCCAGCAGTTTGGCTTCTCGGAACACTGAAGCTTTCTTT. The chain couples TRBV28 to TRBJ1-1; no definite D call. The CDR3 consists of 14 residues. Germline CDR1 MDHEN, CDR2 SYDVKM. The V end was cut by 3 bases, the J end by 1 base, with 9 bases between.

The chain recombines TRBV6-4 with TRBJ1-2; D is unclear. CDR3 length: 12 residues. Germline V lookup: CDR1 MRHNA, CDR2 SNTAGT. The V end was cut by 0 bases, the J end by 5 bases, with 4 bases between. For the CDR3, the DNA is TGTGCCAGCAGTGACTCCGGGTATGGCTACACCTTC. Its translation is CASSDSGYGYTF.

A few counts support this clone. V gene TRBV5-6 combines with J gene TRBJ2-7; D might be TRBD1 (5 bases). The CDR3 loop spans 12 amino acids. Germline CDR1 reads SGHDT; CDR2 reads YYEEEE. V shed 1 base and J shed 7 bases, with 9 bases lying between them. CDR3 in DNA: TGTGCCAGCAGCTTGTCAGGGTGGGAGCAGTACTTC. This sequence encodes CASSLSGWEQYF.

The rearrangement joins TRBV7-9 to TRBJ2-5; D is possibly TRBD2 (6 bases). CDR1 and CDR2 from the germline V gene are SEHNR and FQNEAQ (reference sequence). V lost 0 bases, J lost 3 bases, and 8 bases lay in between. This CDR3 has 14 amino acids. The DNA of the CDR3 is TGTGCCAGCAGCTTAGCGGGCGGGGAAGAGACCCAGTACTTC. This gives the protein CASSLAGGEETQYF.

The V gene is TRBV4-3, the J gene TRBJ2-7, with 13 positions matching TRBD2. V gave up 4 bases and J gave up 2 bases; unmatched junction bases: 2. Germline values: CDR1 LGHNA, CDR2 YSLEER. The CDR3 is 15 amino acids. The CDR3 spells CASSLGLAGAYEQYF. The CDR3 bases are TGCGCCAGCAGCCTCGGACTAGCGGGAGCCTACGAGCAGTACTTC.

The CDR3 protein is CASSSMGGREEKLFF. CDR3 DNA sequence: TGTGCCAGCAGCTCAATGGGGGGGCGGGAGGAAAAACTGTTTTTT. The rearrangement joins TRBV7-2 to TRBJ1-4; D possibly corresponds to TRBD1 (6 bases). The ends were cut back, 4 bases at V and 8 bases at J, with 17 bases in the middle. The CDR3 extends over 15 amino acids. The germline V gene has CDR1 SGHTA and CDR2 FQGNSA.

The rearrangement links TRBV27 to TRBJ2-7, with no clear D. V lost 2 bases and J 0 bases, leaving 8 bases between the germline ends. Germline V gene sequence: CDR1 MNHEY, CDR2 SMNVEV (reference sequence). This CDR3 comprises 14 residues. CDR3 coding DNA: TGTGCCAGCAGTTTAATGGCAGTCTCCTACGAGCAGTACTTC. Residues: CASSLMAVSYEQYF.

This chain joins TRBV27 and TRBJ2-1, with 9 bases aligning to TRBD2. Germline V gives CDR1 MNHEY, CDR2 SMNVEV (reference sequence). The trim removed 5 bases at V and 6 bases at J, leaving 14 bases unmatched. CDR3 length: 17 residues. The CDR3 DNA follows: TGTGCCAGCAGTCCGCAAACTCCGAGTAGCGGGAGCAATGAGCAGTTCTTC. Amino acid sequence: CASSPQTPSSGSNEQFF.

V is TRBV2 and J is TRBJ2-5, with 7 positions matching TRBD2. This CDR3 comprises 13 residues. CDR1 and CDR2 (germline): SNHLY, FYNNEI. The J segment lost 1 base and the V segment lost 8 bases, leaving 4 bases of the junction unmatched. CDR3: CASGAGVQETQYF. The CDR3 coding sequence is TGTGCCAGCGGGGCGGGAGTCCAAGAGACCCAGTACTTC. Filled out from reference TRBV2 and TRBJ2-5, the complete variable domain reads EPEVTQTPSHQVTQMGQEVILRCVPISNHLYFYWYRQILGQKVEFLVSFYNNEISEKSEIFDDQFSVERPDGSNFTLKIRSTKLEDSAMYFCASGAGVQETQYFGPGTRLLVL.

The V gene is TRBV2, the J gene TRBJ1-3; 7 nucleotides match TRBD1. The V segment lost 6 bases and the J segment 0 bases; nucleotides outside the gene matches: 5. CDR1 is SNHLY and CDR2 is FYNNEI in the germline V gene. CDR3 size: 15 residues. CDR3 sequence reads: CASRGTESSGNTIYF. CDR3 nucleotide sequence: TGTGCCAGCAGGGGGACAGAGAGCTCTGGAAACACCATATATTTT.

V is TRBV5-1 and J is TRBJ1-1; D is possibly TRBD1 (6 bases). V dropped 0 bases and J dropped 10 bases, with 13 bases sitting between them. The CDR3 loop spans 13 amino acids. CDR1 is SGHRS, CDR2 YFSETQ, per germline. The DNA of the CDR3 is TGCGCCAGCAGCTTGGACAGGGTGGATGGAGCTTTCTTT. Protein sequence: CASSLDRVDGAFF.

The chain joins TRBV9 to TRBJ1-1, with D possibly TRBD1 on 5 matching bases. Germline V gene lookup returns CDR1 SGDLS and CDR2 YYNGEE. The V and J ends lost 0 bases and 4 bases respectively, with 10 bases between them. The CDR3 extends over 14 amino acids. In DNA, the CDR3 is TGTGCCAGCAGCGTAGTGCAGGGTGGCACTGAAGCTTTCTTT. It codes for CASSVVQGGTEAFF. Complete variable domain (other parts from reference TRBV9 and TRBJ1-1): DSGVTQTPKHLITATGQRVTLRCSPRSGDLSVYWYQQSLDQGLQFLIQYYNGEERAKGNILERFSAQQFPDLHSELNLSSLELGDSALYFCASSVVQGGTEAFFGQGTRLTVV.

The CDR3 region has the DNA TGTGCCAGCAGCCCTAGACAGGGGAACACCGGGGAGCTGTTTTTT. It specifies CASSPRQGNTGELFF. The V gene is TRBV28, the J gene TRBJ2-2; 7 bases map to TRBD1. CDR1 MDHEN and CDR2 SYDVKM come from the germline V gene. CDR3 size: 15 residues. Trimming took 6 bases from V and 1 from J; bases not matched to a gene: 5.